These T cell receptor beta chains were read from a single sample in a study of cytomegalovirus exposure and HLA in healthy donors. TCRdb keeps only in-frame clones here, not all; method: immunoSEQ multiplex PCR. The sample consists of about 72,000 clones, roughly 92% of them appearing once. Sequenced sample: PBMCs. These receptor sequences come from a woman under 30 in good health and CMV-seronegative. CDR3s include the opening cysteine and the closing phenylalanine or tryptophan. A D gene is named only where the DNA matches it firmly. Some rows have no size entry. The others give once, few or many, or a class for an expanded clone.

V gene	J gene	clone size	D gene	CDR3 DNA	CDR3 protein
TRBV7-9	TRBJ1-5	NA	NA	TGTGCCAGCAGCTTAGGAGCAGGGCGTCAGCCCCAGCATTTT	CASSLGAGRQPQHF
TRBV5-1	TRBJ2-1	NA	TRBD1	TGCGCCAGCAGCCCCGGGACAGCCCGGCCCTCCTACAATGAGCAGTTCTTC	CASSPGTARPSYNEQFF
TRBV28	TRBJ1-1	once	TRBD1	TGTGCCAGCAGTACCCCGACAGGGTGGACTGAAGCTTTCTTT	CASSTPTGWTEAFF
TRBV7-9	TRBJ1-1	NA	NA	TGTACCAGCACAGAAGCTTTCTTT	CTSTEAFF
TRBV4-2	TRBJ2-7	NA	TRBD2	TGTGCCAGCAGCCAAGAAGACTCTAGCGGGGGGGCCTACGAGCAGTACTTC	CASSQEDSSGGAYEQYF
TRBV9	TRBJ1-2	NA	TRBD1	TGTGCCAGCAGCGTAGCTAAGGACAGGCCAGCTAACTATGGCTACACCTTC	CASSVAKDRPANYGYTF
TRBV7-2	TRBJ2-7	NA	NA	TGTGCCAGCAGCTTAAGAGGGGGGGCCTACGAGCAGTACTTC	CASSLRGGAYEQYF
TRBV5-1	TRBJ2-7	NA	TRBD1	TGCGCCAGCAGCATTCGGGGACAGGGGTCCGAGCAGTACTTC	CASSIRGQGSEQYF
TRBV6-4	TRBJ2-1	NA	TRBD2	TGTGCCAGCAGTGACGGAGCGGGGGGGCGGTCTTTCGAGCAGTTCTTC	CASSDGAGGRSFEQFF
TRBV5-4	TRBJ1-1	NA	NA	TGTGCCAGCCGGACTGCTAAAGAAGCTTTCTTT	CASRTAKEAFF
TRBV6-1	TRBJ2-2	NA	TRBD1	TGTGCCAGCAGCTCCAGGGGGTCGACCGGGGAGCTGTTTTTT	CASSSRGSTGELFF
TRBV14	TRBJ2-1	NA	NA	TGTGCCAGCAGCCAAAACCCCCCGGGGTCAACCTACAATGAGCAGTTCTTC	CASSQNPPGSTYNEQFF
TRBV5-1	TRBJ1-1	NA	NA	TGCGCCAGCAGCTCCCCGATGACAGGCCCCACTGAAGCTTTCTTT	CASSSPMTGPTEAFF
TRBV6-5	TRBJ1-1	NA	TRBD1	TGTGCCAGCAGTCCCCAGGACAGGGGCCTCCGGGCTTTCTTT	CASSPQDRGLRAFF
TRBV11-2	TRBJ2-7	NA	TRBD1	TGTGCCAGCAGCAAGGACAGGGCGGGGGAGCAGTACTTC	CASSKDRAGEQYF
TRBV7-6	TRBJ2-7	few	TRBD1	TGTGCCAGCAGCCTAGGACAGGGGGGATACGAGCAGTACTTC	CASSLGQGGYEQYF
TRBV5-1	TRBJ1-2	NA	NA	TGCGCCAGCAGCTTGGGCACAGGGTTCGGCTACACCTTC	CASSLGTGFGYTF
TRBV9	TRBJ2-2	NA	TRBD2	TGTGCCAGCAGCTTCCGGACTAGTGGTACCGGGGAGCTGTTTTTT	CASSFRTSGTGELFF